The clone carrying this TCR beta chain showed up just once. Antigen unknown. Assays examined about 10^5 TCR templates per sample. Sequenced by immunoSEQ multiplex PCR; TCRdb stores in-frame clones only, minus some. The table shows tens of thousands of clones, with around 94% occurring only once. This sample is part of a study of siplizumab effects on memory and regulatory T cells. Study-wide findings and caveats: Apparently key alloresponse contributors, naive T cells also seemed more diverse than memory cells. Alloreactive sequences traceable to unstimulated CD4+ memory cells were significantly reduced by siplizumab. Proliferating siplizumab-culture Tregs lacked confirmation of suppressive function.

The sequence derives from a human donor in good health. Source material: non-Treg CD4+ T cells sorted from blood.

CDR3 sequence reads: CASSYGGRGNTIYF. Written as DNA, the CDR3 is TGTGCCAGCAGTTACGGAGGCAGAGGAAACACCATATATTTT. V is TRBV6-5 and J is TRBJ1-3; D gene ambiguous. CDR1 MNHEY and CDR2 SVGAGI come from the germline V gene. V was pared by 2 bases and J by 4 bases, with 9 bases between. This CDR3 comprises 14 residues.